Reported below is one TCR beta chain. The sample belongs to a study of blood T cell repertoires in COVID-19. About the research overall: Both acute and convalescent COVID-19 samples were obtained from the United States, Italy and Spain. T cells, B-cell-depleted T cells, or PBMCs provided the cDNA or gDNA that served as material.

Study processing details: Amplification of reference gene primers provided the estimated nucleated cell counts. Data came from immunoSEQ multiplex PCR; TCRdb stores just in-frame clones and leaves some out. The V and J calls and the clone size are those of that table, but D and trimming were determined from the DNA. This sample carries nearly 200,000 clones, 82% of them seen once, and the ten largest clones take 6.5% to 8.5%. V was pared by 5 bases and J by 7 bases, with 11 bases between. The CDR3 runs 13 residues. The TCR comes from a human donor with acute or convalescent COVID-19. The donor label of this sample is uncertain. This chain links TRBV12-3 or TRBV12-4 with TRBJ2-2; no reliable D call. Input material: peripheral blood. The CDR3 reads CASSAQTSGELFF. Here the CDR3 DNA reads TGTGCCAGCAGTGCCCAGACAAGCGGGGAGCTGTTTTTT.